This T cell receptor beta chain was captured by sequencing in a study of blood T cell repertoires in COVID-19. Study in general: PBMCs, B-cell-depleted T cells, or T cells provided the cDNA or gDNA that made up the material.

CDR3 length equals 15 residues. Trimming took 6 bases from V and 0 from J, leaving 12 bases between them. Germline V gives CDR1 LNHDA, CDR2 SQIVND (reference sequence). Using immunoSEQ multiplex PCR, the repertoire was profiled, and TCRdb retains in-frame clones only, with some absent. Among thousands of clones listed, 84% were seen once. The sequencing input was peripheral blood. The origin of this receptor is a human donor in a cohort sampled during active COVID-19. The chain links TRBV19 to TRBJ1-5; tentative D call: TRBD1 (5 bases). Here the CDR3 reads CASSRTSYSNQPQHF. The CDR3 nucleotides read TGTGCCAGTAGCCGGACAAGTTATAGCAATCAGCCCCAGCATTTT.